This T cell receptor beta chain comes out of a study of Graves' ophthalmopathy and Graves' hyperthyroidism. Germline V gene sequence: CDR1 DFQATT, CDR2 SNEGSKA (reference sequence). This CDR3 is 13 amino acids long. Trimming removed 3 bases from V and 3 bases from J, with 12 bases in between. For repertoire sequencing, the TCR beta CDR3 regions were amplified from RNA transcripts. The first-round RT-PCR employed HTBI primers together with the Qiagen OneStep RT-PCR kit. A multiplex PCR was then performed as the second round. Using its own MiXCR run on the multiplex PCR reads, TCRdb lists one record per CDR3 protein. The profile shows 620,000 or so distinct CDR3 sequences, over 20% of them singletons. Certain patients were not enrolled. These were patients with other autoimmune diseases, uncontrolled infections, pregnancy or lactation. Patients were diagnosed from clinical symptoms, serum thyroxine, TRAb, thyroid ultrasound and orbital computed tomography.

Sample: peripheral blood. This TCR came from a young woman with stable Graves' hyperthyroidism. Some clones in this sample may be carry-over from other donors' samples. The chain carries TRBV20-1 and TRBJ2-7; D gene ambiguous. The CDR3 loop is CSARSRSNYEQYF. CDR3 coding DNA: TGCAGTGCTAGGTCCAGGTCCAACTACGAGCAGTACTTC.